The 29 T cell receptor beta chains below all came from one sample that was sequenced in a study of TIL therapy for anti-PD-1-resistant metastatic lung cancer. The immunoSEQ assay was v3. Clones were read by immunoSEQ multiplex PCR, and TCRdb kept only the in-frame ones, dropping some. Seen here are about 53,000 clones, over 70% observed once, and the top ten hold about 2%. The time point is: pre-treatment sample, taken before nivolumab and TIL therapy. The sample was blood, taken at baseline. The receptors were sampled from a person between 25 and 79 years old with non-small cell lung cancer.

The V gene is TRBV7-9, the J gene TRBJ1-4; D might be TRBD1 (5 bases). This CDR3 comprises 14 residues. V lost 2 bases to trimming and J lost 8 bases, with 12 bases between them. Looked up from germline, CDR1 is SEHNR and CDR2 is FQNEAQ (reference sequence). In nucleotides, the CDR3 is TGTGCCAGCAGCTTAAGCAGGGATGGCGAAAAACTGTTTTTT. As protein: CASSLSRDGEKLFF.

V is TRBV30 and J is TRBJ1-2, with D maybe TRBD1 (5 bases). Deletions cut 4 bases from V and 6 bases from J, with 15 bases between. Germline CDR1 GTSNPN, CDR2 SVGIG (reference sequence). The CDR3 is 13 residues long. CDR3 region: CAWTMGGANGYTF. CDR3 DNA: TGTGCCTGGACCATGGGGGGAGCGAATGGCTACACCTTC.

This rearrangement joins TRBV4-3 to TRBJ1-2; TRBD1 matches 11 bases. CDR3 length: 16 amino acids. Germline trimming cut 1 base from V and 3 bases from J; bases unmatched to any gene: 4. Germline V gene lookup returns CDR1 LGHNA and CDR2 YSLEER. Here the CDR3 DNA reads TGCGCCAGCAGCCAAGGGACAGGGGGCGCGGACTATGGCTACACCTTC. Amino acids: CASSQGTGGADYGYTF.

The CDR3 nucleotides are TGCGCCAGCAGCCAAGATCAGGGCCCCTACGAGCAGTACTTC. This sequence encodes CASSQDQGPYEQYF. This rearrangement joins TRBV4-3 to TRBJ2-7; D might be TRBD1 (5 bases). Germline V gene lookup returns CDR1 LGHNA and CDR2 YSLEER. The germline V and J ends were trimmed by 0 bases and 2 bases, with 8 bases remaining between them. The CDR3 contains 14 residues.

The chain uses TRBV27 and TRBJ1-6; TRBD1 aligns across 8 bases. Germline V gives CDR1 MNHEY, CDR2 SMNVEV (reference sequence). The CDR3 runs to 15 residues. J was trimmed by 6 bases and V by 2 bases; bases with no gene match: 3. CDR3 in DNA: TGTGCCAGCAGTTTAATGGGACAGGCTAATTCACCCCTCCACTTT. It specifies CASSLMGQANSPLHF.

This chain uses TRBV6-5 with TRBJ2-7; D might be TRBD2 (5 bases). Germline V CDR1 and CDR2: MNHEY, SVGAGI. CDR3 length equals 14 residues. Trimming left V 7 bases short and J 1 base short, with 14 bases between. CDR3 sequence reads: CASTRGLGSYEQYF. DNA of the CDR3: TGTGCCAGCACCCGCGGGCTAGGATCCTACGAGCAGTACTTC.

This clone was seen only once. The CDR3 DNA sequence: TGTGCCAGCAGCTTAGGGGGCGGGGGCGCAGATACGCAGTATTTT. It encodes CASSLGGGGADTQYF. The V call is TRBV7-2, the J call TRBJ2-3; D is possibly TRBD2 (7 bases). The germline V gene has CDR1 SGHTA and CDR2 FQGNSA. V lost 1 base to trimming and J lost 4 bases, with 12 bases between them. The CDR3 totals 15 residues.

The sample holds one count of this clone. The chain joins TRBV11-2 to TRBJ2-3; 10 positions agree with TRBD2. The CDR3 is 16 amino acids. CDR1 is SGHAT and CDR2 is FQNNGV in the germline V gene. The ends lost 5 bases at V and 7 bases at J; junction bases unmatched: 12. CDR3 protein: CASSPILAGGVHTQYF. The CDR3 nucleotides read TGTGCCAGCAGCCCCATCTTAGCGGGGGGTGTCCATACGCAGTATTTT.

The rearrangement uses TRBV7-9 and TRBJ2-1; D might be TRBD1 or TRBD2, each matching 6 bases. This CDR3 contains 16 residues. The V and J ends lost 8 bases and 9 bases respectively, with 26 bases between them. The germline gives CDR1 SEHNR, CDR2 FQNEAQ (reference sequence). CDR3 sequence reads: CASSAWGAEASAEQFF. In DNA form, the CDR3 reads TGTGCCAGCTCCGCCTGGGGGGCAGAGGCCTCAGCTGAGCAGTTCTTC.

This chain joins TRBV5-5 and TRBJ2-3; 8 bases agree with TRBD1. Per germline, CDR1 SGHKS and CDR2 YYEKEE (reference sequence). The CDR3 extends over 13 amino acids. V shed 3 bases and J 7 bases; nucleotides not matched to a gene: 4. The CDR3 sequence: CASSSDRGNTQYF. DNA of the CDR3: TGTGCCAGCAGCTCCGACAGGGGAAATACGCAGTATTTT.

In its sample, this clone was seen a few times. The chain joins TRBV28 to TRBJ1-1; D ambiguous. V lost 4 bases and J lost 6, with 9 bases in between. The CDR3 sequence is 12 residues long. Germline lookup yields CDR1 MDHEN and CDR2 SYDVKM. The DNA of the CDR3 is TGTGCCAGCAGTTGGGAGGGTTCTGAAGCTTTCTTT. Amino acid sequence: CASSWEGSEAFF. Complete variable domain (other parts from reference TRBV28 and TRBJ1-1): DVKVTQSSRYLVKRTGEKVFLECVQDMDHENMFWYRQDPGLGLRLIYFSYDVKMKEKGDIPEGYSVSREKKERFSLILESASTNQTSMYLCASSWEGSEAFFGQGTRLTVV.

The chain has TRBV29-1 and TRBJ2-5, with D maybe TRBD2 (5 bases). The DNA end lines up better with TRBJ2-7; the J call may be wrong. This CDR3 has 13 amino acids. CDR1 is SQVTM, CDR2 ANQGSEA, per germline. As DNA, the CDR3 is TGCAGCGTTGAAGTCGGGGTCTCCTACGAGCAGTACTTC. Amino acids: CSVEVGVSYEQYF.

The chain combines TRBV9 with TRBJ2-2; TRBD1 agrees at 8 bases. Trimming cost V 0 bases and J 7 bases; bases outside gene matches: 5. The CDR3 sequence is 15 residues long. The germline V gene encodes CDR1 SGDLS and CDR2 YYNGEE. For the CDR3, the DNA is TGTGCCAGCAGCGTAGGACGGACAGGGCACGGGGAGCTGTTTTTT. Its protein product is CASSVGRTGHGELFF. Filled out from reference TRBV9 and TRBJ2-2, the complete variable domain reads DSGVTQTPKHLITATGQRVTLRCSPRSGDLSVYWYQQSLDQGLQFLIQYYNGEERAKGNILERFSAQQFPDLHSELNLSSLELGDSALYFCASSVGRTGHGELFFGEGSRLTVL.

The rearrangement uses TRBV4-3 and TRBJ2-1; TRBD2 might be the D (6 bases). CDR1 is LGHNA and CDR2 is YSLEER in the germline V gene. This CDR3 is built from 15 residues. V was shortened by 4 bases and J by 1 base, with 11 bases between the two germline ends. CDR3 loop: CASSLNRGSYNEQFF. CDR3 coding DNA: TGCGCCAGCAGCCTAAACCGGGGGTCCTACAATGAGCAGTTCTTC.

DNA for the CDR3: TGTGCCAGCAGCTTTTCGACAGGGGGCTACACTGAAGCTTTCTTT. Encoded protein: CASSFSTGGYTEAFF. The chain joins TRBV5-5 to TRBJ1-1; the match to TRBD1 covers 10 bases. Unmatched junction bases numbered 4, after V lost 2 bases and J lost 3 bases. This CDR3 is built from 15 residues. CDR1 is SGHKS and CDR2 is YYEKEE in the germline V gene (reference sequence).

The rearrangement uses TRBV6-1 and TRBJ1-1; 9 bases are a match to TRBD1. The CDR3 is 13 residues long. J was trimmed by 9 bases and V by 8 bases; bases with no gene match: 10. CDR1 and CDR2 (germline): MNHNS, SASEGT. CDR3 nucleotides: TGTGCCAGCCGAGAAGGGACAGGGTTAAAAGCTTTCTTT. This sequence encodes CASREGTGLKAFF.

CDR3 in DNA: TGTGCCAGCTCACCACTTCAGGGGGCGAACACTGAAGCTTTCTTT. Residues: CASSPLQGANTEAFF. The rearrangement links TRBV18 to TRBJ1-1; TRBD1 aligns across 8 bases. From germline, CDR1 is KGHSH and CDR2 LQKENI. The CDR3 has 15 residues. With 1 base clipped from V and 1 base from J, the junction kept 2 bases outside the gene matches.

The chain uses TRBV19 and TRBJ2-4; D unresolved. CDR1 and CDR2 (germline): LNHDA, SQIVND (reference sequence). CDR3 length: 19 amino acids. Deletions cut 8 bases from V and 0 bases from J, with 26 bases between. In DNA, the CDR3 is TGTGCCAGTTCCCTCCTTAAGGACGGCGCATACTTAGCCAAAAACATTCAGTACTTC. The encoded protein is CASSLLKDGAYLAKNIQYF. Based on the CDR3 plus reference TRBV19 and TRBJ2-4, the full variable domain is DGGITQSPKYLFRKEGQNVTLSCEQNLNHDAMYWYRQDPGQGLRLIYYSQIVNDFQKGDIAEGYSVSREKKESFPLTVTSAQKNPTAFYLCASSLLKDGAYLAKNIQYFGAGTRLSVL.

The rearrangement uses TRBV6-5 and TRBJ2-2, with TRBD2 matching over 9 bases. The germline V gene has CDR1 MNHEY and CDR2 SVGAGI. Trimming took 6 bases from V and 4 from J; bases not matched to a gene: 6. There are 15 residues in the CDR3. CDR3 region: CASRASGGTTGELFF. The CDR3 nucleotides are TGTGCCAGCAGAGCAAGCGGGGGGACCACCGGGGAGCTGTTTTTT.

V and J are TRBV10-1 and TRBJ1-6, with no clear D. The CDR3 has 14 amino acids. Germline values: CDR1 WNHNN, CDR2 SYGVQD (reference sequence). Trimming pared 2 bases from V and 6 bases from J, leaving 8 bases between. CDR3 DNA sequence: TGCGCCAGCAGTGAGCGAGTTGGTAATTCACCCCTCCACTTT. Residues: CASSERVGNSPLHF.

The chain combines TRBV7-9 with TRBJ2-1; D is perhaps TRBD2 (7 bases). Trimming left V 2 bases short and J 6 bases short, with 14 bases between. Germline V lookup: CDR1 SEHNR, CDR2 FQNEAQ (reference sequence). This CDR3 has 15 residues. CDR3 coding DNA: TGTGCCAGCAGCTTAAGGGGGGGCAATGTCAATGAGCAGTTCTTC. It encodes CASSLRGGNVNEQFF. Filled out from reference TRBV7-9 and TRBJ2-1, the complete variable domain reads DTGVSQNPRHKITKRGQNVTFRCDPISEHNRLYWYRQTLGQGPEFLTYFQNEAQLEKSRLLSDRFSAERPKGSFSTLEIQRTEQGDSAMYLCASSLRGGNVNEQFFGPGTRLTVL.

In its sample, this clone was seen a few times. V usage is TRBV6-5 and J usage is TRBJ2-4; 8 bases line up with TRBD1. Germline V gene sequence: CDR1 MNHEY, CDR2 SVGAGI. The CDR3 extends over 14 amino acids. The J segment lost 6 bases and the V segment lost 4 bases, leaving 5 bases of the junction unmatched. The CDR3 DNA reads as TGTGCCAGCAGTTCAGGGGGCGCCGGAAACATTCAGTACTTC. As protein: CASSSGGAGNIQYF.

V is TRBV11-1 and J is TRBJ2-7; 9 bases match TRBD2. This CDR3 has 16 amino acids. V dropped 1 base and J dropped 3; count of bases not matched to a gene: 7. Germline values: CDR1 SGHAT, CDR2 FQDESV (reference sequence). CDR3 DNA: TGTGCCAGCAGCTTAGGGGCTAGCGGGAACGTCTACGAGCAGTACTTC. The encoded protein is CASSLGASGNVYEQYF.

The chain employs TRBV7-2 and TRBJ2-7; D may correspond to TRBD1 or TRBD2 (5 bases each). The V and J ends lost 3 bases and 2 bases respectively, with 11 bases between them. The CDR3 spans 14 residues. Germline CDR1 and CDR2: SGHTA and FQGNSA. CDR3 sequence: CASSFQRGPYEQYF. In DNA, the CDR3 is TGTGCCAGCAGCTTCCAACGGGGCCCCTACGAGCAGTACTTC. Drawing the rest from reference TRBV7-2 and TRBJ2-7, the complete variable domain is GAGVSQSPSNKVTEKGKDVELRCDPISGHTALYWYRQSLGQGLEFLIYFQGNSAPDKSGLPSDRFSAERTGGSVSTLTIQRTQQEDSAVYLCASSFQRGPYEQYFGPGTRLTVT.

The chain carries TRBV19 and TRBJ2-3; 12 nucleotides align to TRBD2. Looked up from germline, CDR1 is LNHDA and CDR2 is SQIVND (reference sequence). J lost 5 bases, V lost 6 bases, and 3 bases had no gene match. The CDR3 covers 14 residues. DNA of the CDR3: TGTGCCAGTAGCTCACTAGCGGGAGGAGATACGCAGTATTTT. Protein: CASSSLAGGDTQYF.

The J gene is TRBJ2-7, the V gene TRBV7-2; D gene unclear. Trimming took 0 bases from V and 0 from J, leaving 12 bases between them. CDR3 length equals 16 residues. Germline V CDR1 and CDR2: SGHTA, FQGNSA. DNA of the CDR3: TGTGCCAGCAGCTTAGCGCTCTCCGCAGTCTCCTACGAGCAGTACTTC. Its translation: CASSLALSAVSYEQYF.

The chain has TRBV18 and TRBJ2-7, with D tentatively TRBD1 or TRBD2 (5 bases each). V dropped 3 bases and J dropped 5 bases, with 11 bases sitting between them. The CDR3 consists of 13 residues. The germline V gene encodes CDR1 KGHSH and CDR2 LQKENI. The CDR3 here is CASSPFGGDEQYF. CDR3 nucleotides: TGTGCCAGCTCACCGTTTGGGGGTGACGAGCAGTACTTC.

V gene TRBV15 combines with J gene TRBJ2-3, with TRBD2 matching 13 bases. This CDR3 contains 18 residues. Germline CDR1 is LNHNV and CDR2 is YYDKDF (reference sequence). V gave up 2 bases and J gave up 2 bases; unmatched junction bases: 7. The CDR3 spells CATSRHTGTSGATDTQYF. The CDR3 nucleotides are TGTGCCACCAGCAGACATACCGGGACTAGCGGGGCCACAGATACGCAGTATTTT. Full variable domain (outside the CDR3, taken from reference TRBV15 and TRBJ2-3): DAMVIQNPRYQVTQFGKPVTLSCSQTLNHNVMYWYQQKSSQAPKLLFHYYDKDFNNEADTPDNFQSRRPNTSFCFLDIRSPGLGDTAMYLCATSRHTGTSGATDTQYFGPGTRLTVL.

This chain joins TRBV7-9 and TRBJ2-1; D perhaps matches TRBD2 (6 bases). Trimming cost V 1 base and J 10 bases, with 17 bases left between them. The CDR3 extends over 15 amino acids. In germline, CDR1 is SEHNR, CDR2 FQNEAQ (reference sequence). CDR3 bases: TGTGCCAGCAGCTTAGGGACCGGAGGGCAGAAGGAGCAGTTCTTC. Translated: CASSLGTGGQKEQFF.